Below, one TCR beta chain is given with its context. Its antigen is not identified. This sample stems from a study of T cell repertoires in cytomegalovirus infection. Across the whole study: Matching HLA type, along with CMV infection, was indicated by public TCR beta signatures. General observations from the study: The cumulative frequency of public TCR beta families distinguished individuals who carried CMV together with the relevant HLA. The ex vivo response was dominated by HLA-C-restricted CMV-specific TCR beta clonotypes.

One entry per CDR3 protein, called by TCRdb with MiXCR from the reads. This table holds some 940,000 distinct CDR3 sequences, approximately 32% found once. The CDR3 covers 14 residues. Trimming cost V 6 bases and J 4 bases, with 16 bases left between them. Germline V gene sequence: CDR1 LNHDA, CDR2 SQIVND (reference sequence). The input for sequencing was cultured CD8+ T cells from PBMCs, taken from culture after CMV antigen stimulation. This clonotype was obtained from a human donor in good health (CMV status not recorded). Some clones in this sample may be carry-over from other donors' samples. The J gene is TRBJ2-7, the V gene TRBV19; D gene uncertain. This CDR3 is CASSPMDGPYEQYF. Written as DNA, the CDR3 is TGTGCCAGTAGCCCCATGGACGGCCCGTACGAGCAGTACTTC.